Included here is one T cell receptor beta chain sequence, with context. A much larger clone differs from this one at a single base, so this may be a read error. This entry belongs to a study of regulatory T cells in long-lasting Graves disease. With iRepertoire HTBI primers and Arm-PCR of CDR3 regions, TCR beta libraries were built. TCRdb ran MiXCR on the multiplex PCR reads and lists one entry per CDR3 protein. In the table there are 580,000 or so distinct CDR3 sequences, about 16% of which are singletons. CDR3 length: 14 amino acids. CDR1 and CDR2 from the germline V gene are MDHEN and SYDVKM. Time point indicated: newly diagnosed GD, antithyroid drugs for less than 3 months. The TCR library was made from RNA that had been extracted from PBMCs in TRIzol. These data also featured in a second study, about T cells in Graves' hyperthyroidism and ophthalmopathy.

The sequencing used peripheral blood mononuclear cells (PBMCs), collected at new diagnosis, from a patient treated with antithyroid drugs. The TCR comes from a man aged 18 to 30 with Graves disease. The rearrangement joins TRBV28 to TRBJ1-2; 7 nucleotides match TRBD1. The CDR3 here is CASSLGRGDYGHTF. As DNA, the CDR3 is TGTGCCAGCAGTTTAGGCAGGGGGGACTATGGCCACACCTTC.